Listed below are T cell receptor beta chains from one sample, sequenced in a study of graft-versus-host responses after intestinal transplantation. Here immunoSEQ multiplex PCR was the method, and the copy in TCRdb shows in-frame clones only, minus some. The sample yields 50,000 to 80,000 clones, approximately 90% seen once. Which antigens these TCRs recognize remains unknown. The starting material was unstimulated CD8+ T cells sorted from spleen or lymph node cells, obtained before transplant. The receptors here all came from a human donor who was the organ donor for an intestinal transplant. Both conserved end residues are part of each CDR3. A D gene is named only where the DNA matches it firmly. Only part of the rows carry a size: once, few, many, or a class if the clone is expanded.

>-|-|TRBV9|TRBJ2-1
TGTGCCAGCAGCAGGGGGTCGATCTACAATGAGCAGTTCTTC
CASSRGSIYNEQFF
>-|TRBD1|TRBV5-5|TRBJ2-2
TGTGCCAGCAGCTTTACAGGGGTTTCCGGGGAGCTGTTTTTT
CASSFTGVSGELFF
>-|TRBD1|TRBV27|TRBJ2-2
TGTGCCAGCAGTTTTTGGACAGGGTCGAACACCGGGGAGCTGTTTTTT
CASSFWTGSNTGELFF
>-|-|TRBV7-9|TRBJ1-1
TGTGCCAGCAGCTTAGGTTTACACAGGCCTTTGGAATGGGGCACTGAAGCTTTCTTT
CASSLGLHRPLEWGTEAFF
>-|TRBD2|TRBV30|TRBJ2-2
TGTGCCTGGTCAAATGGGAGGGACACCGGGGAGCTGTTTTTT
CAWSNGRDTGELFF
>-|-|TRBV7-9|TRBJ2-7
TGTGCCAGCAGCTTCTGGCCCCTCCACGAGCAGTACTTC
CASSFWPLHEQYF
>-|-|TRBV30|TRBJ2-4
TGTGCCTGGAGTACACACCCCGGGGTTTTCAAAAACATTCAGTACTTC
CAWSTHPGVFKNIQYF
>once|-|TRBV6-5|TRBJ1-1
TGTGCCAGCAGTTACTTAAGGGGTGAAGCTTTCTTT
CASSYLRGEAFF
>-|-|TRBV13|TRBJ2-1
TGTGCCAGCAGCTTATACTTGAACAATGAGCAGTTCTTC
CASSLYLNNEQFF
>-|-|TRBV1|TRBJ2-2
TGCACCAGAGTGCAACTAGGTGTCACCGGGGAGCTGTTTTTT
CTRVQLGVTGELFF
>once|-|TRBV7-8|TRBJ2-7
TGTGCCAGCAGCTTCGGGGACGAGCAGTACTTC
CASSFGDEQYF
>-|TRBD2|TRBV13|TRBJ2-5
TGTGCCAGCGCCAGCGGGAGCGCGGAGACCCAGTACTTC
CASASGSAETQYF
>-|-|TRBV19|TRBJ1-1
TGTGCCAGTAGTATCGGGCGGGGGAACACTGAAGCTTTCTTT
CASSIGRGNTEAFF
>-|-|TRBV5-5|TRBJ1-1
TGTGCCAGCAGCTTGGAGGAGGGGCCCCTCGGGGCTGAAGCTTTCTTT
CASSLEEGPLGAEAFF
>-|TRBD1|TRBV6-5|TRBJ2-1
TGTGCCAGCAGTTACGGGGACAGTAACTACAATGAGCAGTTCTTC
CASSYGDSNYNEQFF
>-|TRBD2|TRBV6-6|TRBJ2-3
TGTGCCAGCAGTTACTCTCCCAGCGGGAGAACCGATACGCAGTATTTT
CASSYSPSGRTDTQYF
>-|-|TRBV27|TRBJ2-1
TGTGCCAGCAGTTTAGAGCAGGGAAGTCGCAATGAGCAGTTCTTC
CASSLEQGSRNEQFF
>-|-|TRBV25-1|TRBJ1-2
TGTGCCAGCAGCTCAAAGGACAGCAACTTTGTCTATGGCTACACCTTC
CASSSKDSNFVYGYTF
>-|TRBD2|TRBV27|TRBJ2-5
TGTGCCAGCAGCCCTAAGACTACCGGGACTAGCTGGTTCTGGGAGACCCAGTACTTC
CASSPKTTGTSWFWETQYF
>-|TRBD1|TRBV7-9|TRBJ2-5
TGTGCCAGCAGTTCTGGAGGACAGGTGATAGAGACCCAGTACTTC
CASSSGGQVIETQYF
>-|TRBD2|TRBV5-4|TRBJ2-2
TGTGCCAGCAGCCCTTCTCCCGGGGACTATAACACCGGGGAGCTGTTTTTT
CASSPSPGDYNTGELFF
>-|-|TRBV30|TRBJ2-3
TGTGCCTGTGGAACACCCAGCGAAAGTCCAGATACGCAGTATTTT
CACGTPSESPDTQYF
>-|-|TRBV7-6|TRBJ1-5
TGTGCCAGGCGGCGGGGGTATAGCAATCAGCCCCAGCATTTT
CARRRGYSNQPQHF
>-|-|TRBV6-6|TRBJ2-1
TGTGCCAGCAGTTGGGGGCCTAGCCGCCTGCAGTTCTTC
CASSWGPSRLQFF
>once|-|TRBV27|TRBJ1-5
TGTGCCAGCAGTTTATATGAGGATCAGCCCCAGCATTTT
CASSLYEDQPQHF
>-|TRBD1|TRBV9|TRBJ1-3
TGTGCCAGCAGCGGCGGGACAGGGACCCCCTCTGGAAACACCATATATTTT
CASSGGTGTPSGNTIYF
>-|TRBD1|TRBV28|TRBJ1-3
TGTGCCAGCAGTCCGACAGGGTTATCTGGAAACACCATATATTTT
CASSPTGLSGNTIYF
>-|-|TRBV15|TRBJ1-1
TGTGCCACCAGCGCAGATATGAACACTGAAGCTTTCTTT
CATSADMNTEAFF
>-|-|TRBV7-3|TRBJ1-1
TGTGCCAGCAGCTTAGCAGGGAACACTGAAGCTTTCTTT
CASSLAGNTEAFF
>few|-|TRBV27|TRBJ1-2
TGTGCCAGCAGTCCTACCTTGGGCAGGGAAGACTATGGCTACACCTTC
CASSPTLGREDYGYTF
>-|-|TRBV28|TRBJ2-3
TGTGCCAGCAGTTTAGGTGGGAGGACAGATACGCAGTATTTT
CASSLGGRTDTQYF
>-|-|TRBV2|TRBJ1-3
TGTGCCAGCAGTGAAGAACCCCCAGCGGGAAGGCTCGGAAACACCATATATTTT
CASSEEPPAGRLGNTIYF
>-|TRBD1|TRBV10-3|TRBJ2-2
TGTGCCATCAGTCACAGGGGGCGTAGCACCGGGGAGCTGTTTTTT
CAISHRGRSTGELFF
>-|TRBD2|TRBV5-4|TRBJ2-7
TGTGCCAGCAGCATTAAGCGGGAGATACCCTCCTACGAGCAGTACTTC
CASSIKREIPSYEQYF
>-|-|TRBV4-1|TRBJ1-2
TGCGCCAGCAGCCAAGGGCAGAACTATGGCTACACCTTC
CASSQGQNYGYTF
>-|-|TRBV7-2|TRBJ2-1
TGTGCCAGCAGCTTAGGTAGCCCTTGGCAGTTCTTC
CASSLGSPWQFF
>-|-|TRBV27|TRBJ1-1
TGTGCCAGCAGTTCACGACACGAAGGAGCTTTCTTT
CASSSRHEGAFF
>-|TRBD2|TRBV2|TRBJ2-3
TGTGCCCCGAGGGAGGATAGTACTAGCGGGCACCCATCCAGAGATACGCAGTATTTT
CAPREDSTSGHPSRDTQYF
>-|-|TRBV11-2|TRBJ2-2
TGTGCCAGCAGCTTAGTAGTGAGAGGATACACCGGGGAGCTGTTTTTT
CASSLVVRGYTGELFF
>-|-|TRBV5-8|TRBJ1-2
TGTGCCAGCAGCTCGCGACTCAACCACTATGGCTACACCTTC
CASSSRLNHYGYTF
>-|-|TRBV28|TRBJ1-1
TGTGCCAGCAGTTTAATCCTTACAGGGCCCAACACTGAAGCTTTCTTT
CASSLILTGPNTEAFF
>-|-|TRBV11-2|TRBJ1-2
TGTGCCAGCAGCCTCGACAGGTTCTATGGCTACACCTTC
CASSLDRFYGYTF
>-|-|TRBV5-6|TRBJ2-7
TGTGCCAGCATCTCAAATACAGGGCTCTCTCCTAAGGAGCAGTACTTC
CASISNTGLSPKEQYF
>-|-|TRBV7-3|TRBJ1-5
TGTGCCAGCAGCTTCCAAGTGACAGTTCCCCTTAGCAATCAGCCCCAGCATTTT
CASSFQVTVPLSNQPQHF
>-|-|TRBV30|TRBJ2-2
TGTGCCTGGAATAGCGTTAACACCGGGGAGCTGTTTTTT
CAWNSVNTGELFF
>once|-|TRBV27|TRBJ2-1
TGTGCCAGCAGTCCCCCGGGCAATGAGCAGTTCTTC
CASSPPGNEQFF
>-|-|TRBV9|TRBJ1-5
TGTGCCAGCAGCCCTGACAGTGGTAGTCAGCCCCAGCATTTT
CASSPDSGSQPQHF
>-|TRBD1|TRBV5-4|TRBJ2-3
TGTGCCAGCAGCTTACGGGACAGGGTCACAGATACGCAGTATTTT
CASSLRDRVTDTQYF